This record concerns one T cell receptor (beta chain) sequence. The data originate from a study of T cell changes during pregnancy in multiple sclerosis. The table came from immunoSEQ multiplex PCR; TCRdb's copy has only in-frame clones and leaves some out. In the table there are approximately 100,000 clones, about 94% of which are singletons. This receptor was taken from a female donor with multiple sclerosis, enrolled in a pregnancy study. The input for sequencing was peripheral blood, taken before pregnancy.

The CDR3 region has the DNA TGTGCCAGCAGCCGCGGGGGGGGTAGGGAGCTAGCGGCCTACGAGCAGTACTTC. Translated, it gives CASSRGGGRELAAYEQYF. This chain connects TRBV7-2 to TRBJ2-7; TRBD2 matches 9 bases. The CDR3 has 18 amino acids. V was clipped by 5 bases and J by 2 bases; unmatched bases: 16. CDR1 SGHTA and CDR2 FQGNSA come from the germline V gene.